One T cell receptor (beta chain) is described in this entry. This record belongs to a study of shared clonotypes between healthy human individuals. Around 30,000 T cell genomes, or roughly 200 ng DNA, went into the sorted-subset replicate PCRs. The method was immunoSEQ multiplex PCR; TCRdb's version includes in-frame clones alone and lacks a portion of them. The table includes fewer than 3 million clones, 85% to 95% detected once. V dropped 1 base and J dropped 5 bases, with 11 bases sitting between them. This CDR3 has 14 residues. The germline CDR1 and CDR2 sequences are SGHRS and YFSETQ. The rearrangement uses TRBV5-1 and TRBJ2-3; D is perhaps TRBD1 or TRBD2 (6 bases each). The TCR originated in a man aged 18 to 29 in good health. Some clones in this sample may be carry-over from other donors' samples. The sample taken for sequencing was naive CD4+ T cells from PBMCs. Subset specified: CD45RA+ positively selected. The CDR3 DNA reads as TGCGCCAGCAGCTTGCCCAGGGGAGGAGATACGCAGTATTTT. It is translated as CASSLPRGGDTQYF.